Listed below are T cell receptor beta chains from one sample, sequenced in a study of blood T cells in healthy people across ages. TCRdb fed the 5' RACE reads into MiXCR, producing one record per CDR3 protein. This sample has fewer than 1.5 million distinct CDR3 sequences, with around 42% found just once. The specimen sequenced was blood. The receptors here all came from a woman aged 18-35 years in good health. CDR3s include the opening cysteine and the closing phenylalanine or tryptophan. A D gene is named only where the DNA matches it firmly. Clone size is not always given. Where it is, it says once, few, many or a class for expanded clones.

j_call | clone_size | d_call | v_call | cdr3_aa | cdr3_nt
TRBJ2-1 | . | TRBD2 | TRBV12-3/TRBV12-4 | CASSSSGGLYNEQFF | TGTGCCAGCAGTTCTAGCGGGGGGCTTTACAATGAGCAGTTCTTC
TRBJ2-7 | . | . | TRBV5-1 | CASRPTGKNEQYF | TGCGCCAGCAGACCAACAGGGAAGAACGAGCAGTACTTC
TRBJ2-7 | . | . | TRBV14 | CASSQNNRAEQYF | TGTGCCAGCAGCCAAAACAACAGGGCCGAGCAGTACTTC
TRBJ2-3 | few | TRBD2 | TRBV28 | CASSRLSGRHGADTQYF | TGTGCCAGCAGCCGCCTTAGCGGGAGACACGGCGCAGATACGCAGTATTTT
TRBJ2-3 | . | . | TRBV3-1 | CASSQVYISGRTDTQYF | TGTGCCAGCAGCCAAGTTTACATTTCGGGGCGCACAGATACGCAGTATTTT
TRBJ1-6 | . | . | TRBV28 | CASSFWIGSGSPLHF | TGTGCCAGCAGTTTCTGGATAGGGAGCGGCTCACCCCTCCACTTT
TRBJ2-7 | . | . | TRBV20-1 | CSARDAGSPGALEQYF | TGCAGTGCTAGAGATGCGGGTAGCCCTGGGGCCCTCGAGCAGTACTTC
TRBJ1-2 | . | . | TRBV12-3/TRBV12-4 | CAGSLIGLYGYTF | TGTGCCGGCAGTTTAATCGGACTCTATGGCTACACCTTC
TRBJ2-1 | . | . | TRBV5-1 | CASSSSVDNEQFF | TGCGCCAGCAGCTCGTCAGTTGACAATGAGCAGTTCTTC
TRBJ2-3 | . | TRBD2 | TRBV5-5 | CASSTADGGVTDTQYF | TGTGCCAGCAGCACCGCCGATGGGGGGGTAACAGATACGCAGTATTTT
TRBJ2-7 | . | . | TRBV28 | CASSVPSETYEQYF | TGTGCCAGCAGTGTACCTAGCGAGACTTACGAGCAGTACTTT
TRBJ1-1 | . | TRBD1 | TRBV7-9 | CASSLGGRGRDTEAFF | TGTGCCAGCAGCTTAGGGGGGAGGGGGCGAGACACTGAAGCTTTCTTT
TRBJ2-1 | . | . | TRBV29-1 | CSVELYQGTGNEQFF | TGCAGCGTTGAGCTTTATCAGGGAACTGGGAATGAGCAGTTCTTC
TRBJ2-6 | . | . | TRBV3-1 | CASINSGANVLTF | TGTGCCAGCATAAACTCTGGGGCCAACGTCCTGACTTTC
TRBJ2-1 | . | TRBD2 | TRBV7-9 | CASRRTSGRGYEQFF | TGTGCCAGCAGACGGACTAGCGGGAGGGGCTATGAGCAGTTCTTC
TRBJ2-3 | . | . | TRBV7-2 | CASSPRLGADTQYF | TGTGCCAGCAGCCCCCGTCTGGGCGCAGATACGCAGTATTTT
TRBJ2-2 | . | TRBD1 | TRBV2 | CASSAGQTTGELFF | TGTGCCAGCAGTGCGGGACAGACCACCGGGGAGCTGTTTTTT
TRBJ1-2 | many | TRBD1 | TRBV2 | CASRRTGNYGYTF | TGTGCCAGCAGAAGGACAGGCAACTATGGCTACACCTTC
TRBJ2-5 | . | TRBD1 | TRBV28 | CASSLTQQGARETQYF | TGTGCCAGCAGTTTAACCCAACAGGGGGCGAGAGAGACCCAGTACTTC
TRBJ1-3 | . | . | TRBV4-2 | CASSQAGSSGNTIYF | TGTGCCAGCAGCCAAGCGGGGAGCTCTGGAAACACCATATATTTT
TRBJ2-7 | few | . | TRBV2 | CASMVGFSPYEQYF | TGTGCCAGCATGGTTGGCTTCTCCCCCTACGAGCAGTACTTC
TRBJ1-5 | few | . | TRBV4-1 | CASSQDGPEYQPQHF | TGCGCCAGCAGCCAAGACGGACCGGAATATCAGCCCCAGCATTTT
TRBJ1-4 | few | . | TRBV20-1 | CSAQDTGIGEKLFF | TGCAGTGCGCAAGACACAGGGATCGGTGAAAAACTGTTTTTT
TRBJ2-1 | few | . | TRBV6-5 | CASSDGSSNEQFF | TGTGCCAGCAGTGATGGTTCTTCCAATGAGCAGTTCTTC
TRBJ2-3 | few | . | TRBV5-1 | CASSETDWTDTQYF | TGCGCCAGCAGCGAAACGGACTGGACAGATACGCAGTATTTT
TRBJ2-2 | few | . | TRBV6-5 | CASSYSPSGELFF | TGTGCCAGCAGTTACTCTCCGTCCGGGGAGCTGTTTTTT
TRBJ2-7 | few | . | TRBV20-1 | CSATRSYEQYF | TGCAGTGCTACCCGCTCCTACGAGCAGTACTTC